This T cell receptor (beta chain) came from a study of regulatory T cells in long-lasting Graves disease. Time point noted: newly diagnosed GD, antithyroid drugs for less than 3 months. RNA extracted from PBMCs served as the sequencing template. American Thyroid Association guidelines defined how Graves' disease was diagnosed. The J segment lost 4 bases and the V segment lost 6 bases, leaving 1 base of the junction unmatched. The CDR3 length is 15 residues. Per germline, CDR1 SNHLY and CDR2 FYNNEI. This clonotype was counted many times. Library construction for TCR beta used iRepertoire HTBI primers and Arm-PCR of CDR3 regions. TCRdb itself ran the multiplex PCR reads through MiXCR, one entry per CDR3 protein. The table has about 430,000 distinct CDR3 sequences, about 15% seen once. The same data also went into a second study, on T cells in Graves' hyperthyroidism and ophthalmopathy. From that report: First-round RT-PCR of the TCR CDR3 relied on the HTBI primer set.

The V gene is TRBV2, the J gene TRBJ2-2; TRBD2 matches at 14 bases. This TCR was recovered from a woman aged 40 to 55 with Graves disease. Specimen: peripheral blood mononuclear cells (PBMCs), collected at new diagnosis, from a patient treated with antithyroid drugs. CDR3 in amino acids: CASSGTSGGTGELFF. Here the CDR3 DNA reads TGTGCCAGCAGCGGGACTAGCGGGGGCACCGGGGAGCTGTTTTTT.